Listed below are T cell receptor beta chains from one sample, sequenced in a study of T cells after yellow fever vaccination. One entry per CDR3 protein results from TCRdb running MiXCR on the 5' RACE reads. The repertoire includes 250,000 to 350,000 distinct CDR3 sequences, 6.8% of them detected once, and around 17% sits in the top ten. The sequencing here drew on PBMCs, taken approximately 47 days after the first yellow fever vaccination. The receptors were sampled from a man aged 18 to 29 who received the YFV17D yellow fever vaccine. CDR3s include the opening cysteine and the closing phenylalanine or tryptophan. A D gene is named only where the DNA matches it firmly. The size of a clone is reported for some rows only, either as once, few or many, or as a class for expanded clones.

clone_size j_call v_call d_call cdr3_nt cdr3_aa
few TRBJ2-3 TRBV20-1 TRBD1 TGCAGTGCTATGGACAGGGGGCTAAGCACAGATACGCAGTATTTT CSAMDRGLSTDTQYF
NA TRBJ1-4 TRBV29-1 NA TGCAGCGCCAGGGATTCCTTTAATGAAAAACTGTTTTTT CSARDSFNEKLFF
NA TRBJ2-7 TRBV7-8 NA TGTGCCAGCAGCTTAGTCCAGAGCCAGGTCCTCTTGGAGCAGTACTTC CASSLVQSQVLLEQYF
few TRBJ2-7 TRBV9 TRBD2 TGTGCCAGCAGCGCTAGCGGGGGGGCGGCCCACGAGCAGTACTTC CASSASGGAAHEQYF
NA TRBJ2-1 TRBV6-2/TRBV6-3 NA TGTGCCAGCAGAGGGGGGCTTGGTCCCAATGAGCAGTTCTTC CASRGGLGPNEQFF
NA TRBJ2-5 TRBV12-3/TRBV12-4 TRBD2 TGTGCCAGCTTTACTAGCGGCAGTGAAGAGACCCAGTACTTC CASFTSGSEETQYF
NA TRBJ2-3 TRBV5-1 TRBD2 TGCGCCAGCAGCTCTCGACTAGCGGGGAGAGATACGCAGTATTTT CASSSRLAGRDTQYF
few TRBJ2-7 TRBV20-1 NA TGCAGTGCTAGAGGGACGGGGACCTACGAGCAGTACTTC CSARGTGTYEQYF
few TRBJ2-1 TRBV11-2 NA TGTGCCAGCAGCTTAGGGGTCGCGGGACAGCAGTTCTTC CASSLGVAGQQFF
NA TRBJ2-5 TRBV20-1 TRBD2 TGCAGTGCAGACCCGGGACTAGCGGGTTACCAAGAGACCCAGTACTTC CSADPGLAGYQETQYF
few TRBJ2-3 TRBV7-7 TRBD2 TGTGCCAGCAGCCCCAGACTAGCGGGAGGGCTGGGTACGCAGTATTTT CASSPRLAGGLGTQYF
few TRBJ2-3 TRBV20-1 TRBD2 TGCAGTGCTAGAGATCTTGCGGGGGGGCCTTTGGGCACAGATACGCAGTATTTT CSARDLAGGPLGTDTQYF
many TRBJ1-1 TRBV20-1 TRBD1 TGCAGTGCCGGGGGGACAGGAGGTTTTTACACTGAAGCTTTCTTT CSAGGTGGFYTEAFF
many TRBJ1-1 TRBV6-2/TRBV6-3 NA TGTGCCAGTTGCAGGCGAAACACTGAAGCTTTCTTT CASCRRNTEAFF
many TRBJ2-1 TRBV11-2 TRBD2 TGTGCCAGCAGCTCCCCTCTGAGCGGGGGATTCGACAATGAGCAGTTCTTC CASSSPLSGGFDNEQFF
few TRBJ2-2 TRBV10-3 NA TGTGCCATCAGTGAGTCGGGGGTGAACACCGGGGAGCTGTTTTTT CAISESGVNTGELFF
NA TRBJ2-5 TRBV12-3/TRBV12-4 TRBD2 TGTGCCAGCAGTTTAGCGGGGGGGACCCAAGAGACCCAGTACTTC CASSLAGGTQETQYF
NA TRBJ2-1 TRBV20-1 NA TGCAGTGCTAGAGGGCTAGCTCTTTACAATGAGCAGTTCTTC CSARGLALYNEQFF
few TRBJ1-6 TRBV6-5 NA TGTGCCAGCAGTTACTCATACAGGGCCAATAATTCACCCCTCCACTTT CASSYSYRANNSPLHF
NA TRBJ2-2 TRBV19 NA TGTGCCAGTAGTTCTCGGACGAGGAACACCGGGGAGCTGTTTTTT CASSSRTRNTGELFF
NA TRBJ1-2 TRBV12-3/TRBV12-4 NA TGTGCCAGCAGTTCGGTAAATGGCTACACCTTC CASSSVNGYTF
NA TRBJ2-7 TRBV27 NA TGTGCCAGCAGTTTAGGTATTACGGCCTACGAGCAGTACTTC CASSLGITAYEQYF
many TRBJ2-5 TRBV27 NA TGTGCCAGCAAATTCGGAGGGTCCGAGACCCAGTACTTC CASKFGGSETQYF
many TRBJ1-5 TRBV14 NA TGTGCCAGCAGCCAAGAGCGACAGAGATACTATCAGCCCCAGCATTTT CASSQERQRYYQPQHF
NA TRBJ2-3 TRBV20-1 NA TGCAGCTTAGTGCGGGCTAGCACAGATACGCAGTATTTT CSLVRASTDTQYF
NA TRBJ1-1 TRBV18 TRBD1 TGTGCCAGCTCAGGAGGAAGGACAGGGAACACTGAAGCTTTCTTT CASSGGRTGNTEAFF
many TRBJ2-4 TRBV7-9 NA TGTGCCAGCGCTCTCGCCGGGGGAAACATTCAGTACTTC CASALAGGNIQYF
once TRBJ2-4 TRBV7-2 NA TGTGCCAGCAGCACTACCGACAGGCACCTGTACTTC CASSTTDRHLYF
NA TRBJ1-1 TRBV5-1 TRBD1 TGCGCCAGCAGCTTGAGGACAGGGGGATGGGTGAACACTGAAGCTTTCTTT CASSLRTGGWVNTEAFF
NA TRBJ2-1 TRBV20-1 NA TGCAGTGCTCTAACTAGAGGCACCAATGAGCAGTTCTTC CSALTRGTNEQFF
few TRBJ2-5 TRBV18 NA TGTGCCAGCGCAAGGGGGATACAAGAGACCCAGTACTTC CASARGIQETQYF
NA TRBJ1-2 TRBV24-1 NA TGTGCCACCAGCGACAGCTATGGCTACACCTTC CATSDSYGYTF
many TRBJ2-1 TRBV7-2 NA TGTGCCAGCAGCTTGGGGACGGCGTCCTACAATGAGCAGTTCTTC CASSLGTASYNEQFF
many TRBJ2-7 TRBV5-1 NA TGCGCCAGCAGCTTGGGAACAGCCACTACCTACGAGCAGTACTTC CASSLGTATTYEQYF